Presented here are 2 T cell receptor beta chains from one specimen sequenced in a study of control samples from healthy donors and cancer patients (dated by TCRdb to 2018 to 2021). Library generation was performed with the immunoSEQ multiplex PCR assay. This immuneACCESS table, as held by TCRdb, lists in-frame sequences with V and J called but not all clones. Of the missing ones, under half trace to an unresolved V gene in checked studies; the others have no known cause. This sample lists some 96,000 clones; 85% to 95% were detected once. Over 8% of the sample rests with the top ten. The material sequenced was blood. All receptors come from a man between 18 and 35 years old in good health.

CDR3 sequence: CASSLRLAESTNEQFF. DNA for the CDR3: TGTGCCAGCAGCTTACGGCTAGCGGAGAGCACCAATGAGCAGTTCTTC. The V gene is TRBV7-3, the J gene TRBJ2-1; 7 positions agree with TRBD2. Per the germline V gene, CDR1 is SGHTA and CDR2 is FQGTGA. The CDR3 is made up of 16 amino acids. The trim removed 2 bases at V and 6 bases at J, leaving 10 bases unmatched.

CDR3 bases: TGTGCCAGTAGTGAGTTGGCAGGGGAAGGCGAGCAGTACTTC. It codes for CASSELAGEGEQYF. The chain links TRBV19 to TRBJ2-7; D is possibly TRBD1 (6 bases). From germline, CDR1 is LNHDA and CDR2 SQIVND (reference sequence). The CDR3 has 14 residues. Trimming removed 5 bases at V and 6 bases at J, with 17 bases between.